This TCR beta chain was retrieved from a study of Ad26.COV2.S vaccination and SARS-CoV-2 variants. Study findings and constraints: Analyses of TCR breadth and depth may have underestimated total T cell responses. Vaccinees reportedly had broad spike-specific CD8+ and CD4+ T cell responses. People given the vaccine had a wider spike-specific TCR breadth than placebo recipients did.

About this clone: Its antigen is currently unknown.

The repertoire was sequenced with immunoSEQ multiplex PCR; TCRdb's copy has only in-frame clones and lacks some. The sample carries around 370,000 clones, roughly 94% recorded once. Trimming took off 5 bases at V and 5 bases at J, with 15 bases between the two ends. This CDR3 contains 14 residues. Germline-derived CDR1 and CDR2 are SGHNT and YENEEA. The input for sequencing was peripheral blood, taken after recovery from COVID-19. The chain joins TRBV11-3 to TRBJ1-1; maybe TRBD1 (6 bases). The sequence derives from a human donor who had recovered from COVID-19. The CDR3 nucleotides read TGTGCCAGCAGCCCCACGGGGGGCGGGACTGAAGCTTTCTTT. Translation gives CASSPTGGGTEAFF.